The clone carrying this TCR beta chain is a singleton in its sample. The same CDR3 arises from other DNA sequences in this sample as well. The sample belongs to a study of graft-versus-host responses after intestinal transplantation. Produced via immunoSEQ multiplex PCR; TCRdb's table is partial and in-frame only. The sample holds about 97,000 clones, about nine tenths seen once. CDR3 size: 14 residues. Germline lookup yields CDR1 MNHEY and CDR2 SVGAGI. Losses at the gene ends were 10 bases for V and 0 bases for J; bases not matched to a gene: 8. This chain connects TRBV6-5 to TRBJ1-1, with 7 bases matching TRBD1. The specimen was PBMCs, collected 450 to 460 days after intestinal transplant. The sequence derives from a human patient who received an intestinal transplant, so some T cells may come from the graft donor. CDR3 loop: CATTTGVMNTEAFF. The CDR3 region has the DNA TGTGCCACTACTACAGGGGTCATGAACACTGAAGCTTTCTTT.